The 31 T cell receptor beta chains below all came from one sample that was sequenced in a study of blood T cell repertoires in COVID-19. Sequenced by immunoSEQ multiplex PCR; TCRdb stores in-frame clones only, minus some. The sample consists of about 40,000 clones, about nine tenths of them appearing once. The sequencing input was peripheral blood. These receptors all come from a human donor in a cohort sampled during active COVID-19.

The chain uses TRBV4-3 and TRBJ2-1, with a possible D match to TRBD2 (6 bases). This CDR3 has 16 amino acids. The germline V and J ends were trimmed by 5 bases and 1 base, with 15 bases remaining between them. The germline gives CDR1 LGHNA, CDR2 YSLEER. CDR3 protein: CASSLIAGRSYNEQFF. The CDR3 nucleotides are TGCGCCAGCAGCTTAATCGCTGGGAGGTCCTACAATGAGCAGTTCTTC.

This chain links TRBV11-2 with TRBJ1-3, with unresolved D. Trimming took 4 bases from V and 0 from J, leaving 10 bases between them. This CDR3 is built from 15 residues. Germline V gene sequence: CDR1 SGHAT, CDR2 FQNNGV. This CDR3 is CASSSVGRSGNTIYF. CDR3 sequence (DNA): TGTGCCAGCAGCTCCGTGGGCCGCTCTGGAAACACCATATATTTT.

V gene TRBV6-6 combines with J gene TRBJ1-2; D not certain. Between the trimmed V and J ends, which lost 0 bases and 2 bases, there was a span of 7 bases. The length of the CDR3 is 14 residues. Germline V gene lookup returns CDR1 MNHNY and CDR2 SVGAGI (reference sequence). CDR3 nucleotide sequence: TGTGCCAGCAGTTACTCGCGGGAAAACTATGGCTACACCTTC. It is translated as CASSYSRENYGYTF.

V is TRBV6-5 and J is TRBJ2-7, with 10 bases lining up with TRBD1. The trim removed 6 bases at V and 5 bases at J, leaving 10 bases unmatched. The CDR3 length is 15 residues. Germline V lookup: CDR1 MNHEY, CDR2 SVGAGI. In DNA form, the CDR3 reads TGTGCCAGCAGCTCACCGGGACAGGGGCTACACGAGCAGTACTTC. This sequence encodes CASSSPGQGLHEQYF.

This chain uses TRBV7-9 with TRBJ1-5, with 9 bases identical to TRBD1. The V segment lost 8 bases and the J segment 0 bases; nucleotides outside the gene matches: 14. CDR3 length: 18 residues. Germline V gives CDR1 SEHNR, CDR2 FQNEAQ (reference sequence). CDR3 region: CASGYRTGEGDSNQPQHF. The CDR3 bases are TGTGCCAGCGGCTACCGGACAGGGGAAGGGGATAGCAATCAGCCCCAGCATTTT.

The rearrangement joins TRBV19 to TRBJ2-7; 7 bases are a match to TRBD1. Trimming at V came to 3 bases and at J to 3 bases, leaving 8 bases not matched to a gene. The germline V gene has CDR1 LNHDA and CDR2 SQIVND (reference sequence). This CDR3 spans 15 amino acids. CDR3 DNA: TGTGCCAGTAGTATTTCGGGGACAGAGCTCTACGAGCAGTACTTC. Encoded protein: CASSISGTELYEQYF.

The CDR3 is CASSWGAGASYGYTF. The CDR3, as DNA: TGTGCCAGCAGCTGGGGAGCGGGGGCTAGCTATGGCTACACCTTC. The chain is built from TRBV11-2 and TRBJ1-2, with TRBD1 as a possible D gene (6 bases). The V end was cut by 4 bases, the J end by 4 bases, with 16 bases between. The CDR3 has 15 residues. Germline CDR1 is SGHAT and CDR2 is FQNNGV.

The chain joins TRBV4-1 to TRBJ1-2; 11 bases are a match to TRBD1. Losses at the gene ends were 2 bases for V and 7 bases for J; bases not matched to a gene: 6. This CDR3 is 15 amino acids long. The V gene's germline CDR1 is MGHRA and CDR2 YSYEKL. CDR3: CASSQPGQGASGYTF. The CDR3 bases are TGCGCCAGCAGCCAACCCGGACAGGGGGCTTCTGGCTACACCTTC.

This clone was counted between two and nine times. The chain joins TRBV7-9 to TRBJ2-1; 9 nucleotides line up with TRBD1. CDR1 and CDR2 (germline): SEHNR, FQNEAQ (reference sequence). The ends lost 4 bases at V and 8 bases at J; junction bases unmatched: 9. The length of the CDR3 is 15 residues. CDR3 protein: CASSSGQGKVDEQFF. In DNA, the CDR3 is TGTGCCAGCAGCTCCGGACAGGGGAAGGTGGATGAGCAGTTCTTC.

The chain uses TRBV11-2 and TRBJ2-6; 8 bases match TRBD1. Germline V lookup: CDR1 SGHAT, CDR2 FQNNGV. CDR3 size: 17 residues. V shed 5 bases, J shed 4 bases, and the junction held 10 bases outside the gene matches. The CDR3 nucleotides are TGTGCCAGCAGCCCCTCCCGACAGGGGAACGGGGCCAACGTCCTGACTTTC. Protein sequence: CASSPSRQGNGANVLTF.

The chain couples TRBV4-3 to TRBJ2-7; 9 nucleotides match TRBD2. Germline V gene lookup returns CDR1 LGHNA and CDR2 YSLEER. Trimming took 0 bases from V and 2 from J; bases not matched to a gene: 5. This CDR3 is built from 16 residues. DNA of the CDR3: TGCGCCAGCAGCCAAGATATCGAGCGGGGGGCCTACGAGCAGTACTTC. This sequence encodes CASSQDIERGAYEQYF.

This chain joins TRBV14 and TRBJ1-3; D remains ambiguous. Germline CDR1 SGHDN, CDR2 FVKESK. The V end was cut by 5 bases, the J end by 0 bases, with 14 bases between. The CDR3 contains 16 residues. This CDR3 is CASSYRERNSGNTIYF. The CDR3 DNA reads TGTGCCAGCAGCTACCGGGAACGCAACTCTGGAAACACCATATATTTT.

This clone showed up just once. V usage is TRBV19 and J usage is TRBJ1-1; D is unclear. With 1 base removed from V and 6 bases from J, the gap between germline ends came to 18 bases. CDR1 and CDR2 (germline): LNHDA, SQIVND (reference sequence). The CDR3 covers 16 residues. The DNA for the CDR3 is TGTGCCAGTAGTATAGTCCTCTTAAGTCGGCTAGCTGAAGCTTTCTTT. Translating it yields CASSIVLLSRLAEAFF. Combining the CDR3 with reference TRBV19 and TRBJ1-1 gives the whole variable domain DGGITQSPKYLFRKEGQNVTLSCEQNLNHDAMYWYRQDPGQGLRLIYYSQIVNDFQKGDIAEGYSVSREKKESFPLTVTSAQKNPTAFYLCASSIVLLSRLAEAFFGQGTRLTVV.

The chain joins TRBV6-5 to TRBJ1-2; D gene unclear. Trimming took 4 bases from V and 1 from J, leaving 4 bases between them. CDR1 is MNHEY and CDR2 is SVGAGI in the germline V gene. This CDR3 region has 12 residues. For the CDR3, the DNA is TGTGCCAGCAGTTCAGTTAACTATGGCTACACCTTC. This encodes CASSSVNYGYTF.

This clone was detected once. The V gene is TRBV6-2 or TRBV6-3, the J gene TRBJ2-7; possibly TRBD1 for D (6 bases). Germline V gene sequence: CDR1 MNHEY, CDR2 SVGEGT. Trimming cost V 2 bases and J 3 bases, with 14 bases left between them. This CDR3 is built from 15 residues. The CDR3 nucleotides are TGTGCCAGCAGTTACGTACATACAGGGAACTACGAGCAGTACTTC. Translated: CASSYVHTGNYEQYF.

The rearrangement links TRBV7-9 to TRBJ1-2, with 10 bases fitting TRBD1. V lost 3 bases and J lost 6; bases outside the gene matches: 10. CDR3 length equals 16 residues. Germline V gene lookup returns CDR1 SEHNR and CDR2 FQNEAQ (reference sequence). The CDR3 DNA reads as TGTGCCAGCAGCTTCGCCCGACAGGGGGCTGAGAATGGCTACACCTTC. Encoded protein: CASSFARQGAENGYTF.

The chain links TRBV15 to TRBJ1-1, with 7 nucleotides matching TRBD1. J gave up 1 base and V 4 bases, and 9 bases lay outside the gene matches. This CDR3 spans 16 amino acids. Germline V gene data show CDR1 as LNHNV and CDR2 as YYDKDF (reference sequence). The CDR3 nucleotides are TGTGCCACCAGCACTAACAGGGGCGCAACGAACACTGAAGCTTTCTTT. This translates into CATSTNRGATNTEAFF.

The CDR3 loop reads CASSHYGQEVYNSPLHF. CDR3 in DNA: TGTGCCAGCAGCCACTATGGACAGGAGGTCTATAATTCACCCCTCCACTTT. The V gene is TRBV5-4, the J gene TRBJ1-6; 7 nucleotides match TRBD1. The V gene end was trimmed by 4 bases and the J gene end by 3 bases; junction bases not matched to a gene: 10. The CDR3 length is 17 residues. CDR1 and CDR2 from the germline V gene are SGHNT and YYREEE (reference sequence).

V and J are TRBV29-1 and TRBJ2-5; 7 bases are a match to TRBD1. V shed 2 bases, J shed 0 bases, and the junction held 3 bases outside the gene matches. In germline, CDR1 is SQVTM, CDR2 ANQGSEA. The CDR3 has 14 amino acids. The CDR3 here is CSVENDRDQETQYF. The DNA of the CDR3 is TGCAGCGTTGAAAATGACAGGGACCAAGAGACCCAGTACTTC.

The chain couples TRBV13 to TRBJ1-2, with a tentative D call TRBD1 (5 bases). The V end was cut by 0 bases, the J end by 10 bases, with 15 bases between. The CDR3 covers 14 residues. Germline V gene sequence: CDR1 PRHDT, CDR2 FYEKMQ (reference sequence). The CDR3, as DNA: TGTGCCAGCAGCTTAGGTAGGACAAGAGGATTCTACACCTTC. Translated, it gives CASSLGRTRGFYTF.

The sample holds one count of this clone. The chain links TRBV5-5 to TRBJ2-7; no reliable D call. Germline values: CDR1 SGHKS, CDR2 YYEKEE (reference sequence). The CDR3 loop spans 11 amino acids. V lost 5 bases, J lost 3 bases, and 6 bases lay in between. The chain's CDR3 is CASSHGYEQYF. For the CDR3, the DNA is TGTGCCAGCAGTCACGGCTACGAGCAGTACTTC.

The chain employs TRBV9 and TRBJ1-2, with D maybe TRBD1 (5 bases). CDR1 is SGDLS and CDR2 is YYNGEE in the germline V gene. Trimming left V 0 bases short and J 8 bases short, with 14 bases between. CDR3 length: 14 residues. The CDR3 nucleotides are TGTGCCAGCAGCGTAGAGAATAGGGGTTGGGGCTACACCTTC. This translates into CASSVENRGWGYTF.

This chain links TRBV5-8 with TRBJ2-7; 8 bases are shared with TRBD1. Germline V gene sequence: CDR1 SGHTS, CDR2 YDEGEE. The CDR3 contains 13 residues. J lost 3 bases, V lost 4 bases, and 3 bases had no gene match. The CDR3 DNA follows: TGTGCCAGCAGCGTGGGACAGGTCTACGAGCAGTACTTC. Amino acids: CASSVGQVYEQYF.

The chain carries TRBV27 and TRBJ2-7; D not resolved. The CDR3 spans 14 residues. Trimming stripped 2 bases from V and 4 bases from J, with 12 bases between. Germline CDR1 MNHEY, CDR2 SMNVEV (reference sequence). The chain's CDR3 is CASSLAISAYEQYF. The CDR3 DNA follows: TGTGCCAGCAGTTTAGCTATATCTGCGTACGAGCAGTACTTC.

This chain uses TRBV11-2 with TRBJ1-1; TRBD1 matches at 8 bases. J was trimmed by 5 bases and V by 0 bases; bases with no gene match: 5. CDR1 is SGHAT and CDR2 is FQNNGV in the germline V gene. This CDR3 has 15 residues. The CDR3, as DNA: TGTGCCAGCAGCTTAGAAGACAGGGGAGGGACTGAAGCTTTCTTT. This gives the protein CASSLEDRGGTEAFF.

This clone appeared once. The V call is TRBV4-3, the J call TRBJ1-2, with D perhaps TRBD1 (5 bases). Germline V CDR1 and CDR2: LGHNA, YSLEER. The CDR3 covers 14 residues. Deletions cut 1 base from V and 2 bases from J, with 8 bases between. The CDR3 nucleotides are TGCGCCAGCAGCCAAGCCAGGGTGAACTATGGCTACACCTTC. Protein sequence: CASSQARVNYGYTF.

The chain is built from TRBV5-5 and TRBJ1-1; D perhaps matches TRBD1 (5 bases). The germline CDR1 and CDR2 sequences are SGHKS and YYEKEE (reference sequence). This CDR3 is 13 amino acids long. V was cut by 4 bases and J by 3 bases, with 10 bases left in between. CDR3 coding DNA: TGTGCCAGCAGCATACAGGTGGACACTGAAGCTTTCTTT. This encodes CASSIQVDTEAFF.

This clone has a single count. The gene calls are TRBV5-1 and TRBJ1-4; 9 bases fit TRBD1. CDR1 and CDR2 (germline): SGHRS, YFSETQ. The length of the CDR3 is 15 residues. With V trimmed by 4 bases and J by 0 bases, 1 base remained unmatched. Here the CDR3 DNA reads TGCGCCAGCAGCCGGACAGGGGCAACTAATGAAAAACTGTTTTTT. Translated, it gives CASSRTGATNEKLFF.

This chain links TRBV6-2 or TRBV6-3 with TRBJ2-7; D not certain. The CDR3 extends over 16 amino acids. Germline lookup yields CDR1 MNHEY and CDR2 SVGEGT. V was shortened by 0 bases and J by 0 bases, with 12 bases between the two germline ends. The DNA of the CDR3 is TGTGCCAGCAGTTACTCGTTTAGCCAATACTCCTACGAGCAGTACTTC. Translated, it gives CASSYSFSQYSYEQYF.

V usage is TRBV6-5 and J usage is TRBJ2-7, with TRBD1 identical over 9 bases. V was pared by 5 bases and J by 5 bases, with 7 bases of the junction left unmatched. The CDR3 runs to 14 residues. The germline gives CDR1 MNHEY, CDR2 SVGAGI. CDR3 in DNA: TGTGCCAGCAGTCCCCCCGGGACAGGGAACGAGCAGTACTTC. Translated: CASSPPGTGNEQYF.

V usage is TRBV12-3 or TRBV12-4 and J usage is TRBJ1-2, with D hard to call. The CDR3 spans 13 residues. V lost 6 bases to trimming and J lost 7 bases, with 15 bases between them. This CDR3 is CASSRRTEGGYTF. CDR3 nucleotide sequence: TGTGCCAGCAGCAGACGGACGGAGGGTGGCTACACCTTC.